The rows below give T cell receptor beta chains drawn from one sample of a study of shared clonotypes between healthy human individuals. Data came from immunoSEQ multiplex PCR; TCRdb stores just in-frame clones and leaves some out. This table has millions of clones, just over 90% appearing once. Sequenced material: naive CD4+ T cells sorted from blood. These receptors all come from a man between 18 and 29 years old in good health. The CDR3 runs from the conserved cysteine through the conserved F or W. D genes are given only for firm matches. The listing skips clone size in some rows; elsewhere it reads once, few, many or a size class.

D gene	V gene	J gene	clone size	CDR3 length	CDR3 DNA	CDR3 protein
.	TRBV6-1	TRBJ1-2	.	18	TGTGCCAGCAGTGGCTGGTCAGACGACGGGGGAATTACCTATGGCTACACCTTC	CASSGWSDDGGITYGYTF
TRBD1	TRBV19	TRBJ2-7	.	14	TGTGCCAGTAGTATGGAGACAGGGATATCCGAGCAGTACTTC	CASSMETGISEQYF
.	TRBV18	TRBJ2-7	.	14	TGTGCCAGCTCACCGCGGGACAACTCCTACGAGCAGTACTTC	CASSPRDNSYEQYF
.	TRBV18	TRBJ1-6	.	16	TGTGCCAGCTCACTCCAGTCTCTAGCCGGGTTTTCACCCCTCCACTTT	CASSLQSLAGFSPLHF
.	TRBV9	TRBJ1-1	.	16	TGTGCCAGCAGCGTAGGGCAGGGGATAGGGGGGACTGAAGCTTTCTTT	CASSVGQGIGGTEAFF
TRBD1	TRBV5-6	TRBJ1-5	.	17	TGTGCCAGCAGCCTAATGACAGGGCGCTATAGCAATCAGCCCCAGCATTTT	CASSLMTGRYSNQPQHF
.	TRBV18	TRBJ2-7	.	15	TGTGCCAGCTCGATCGCGGACATACGTAGGAACGAGCAGTACTTC	CASSIADIRRNEQYF
.	TRBV28	TRBJ2-7	.	14	TGTGCCAGCAGTGGGGGGACGATCAACTACGAGCAGTACTTC	CASSGGTINYEQYF
TRBD2	TRBV7-9	TRBJ2-2	.	15	TGTGCCAGCAGCCGTAGCGGGAAGAACACCGGGGAGCTGTTTTTT	CASSRSGKNTGELFF
.	TRBV7-2	TRBJ2-1	once	13	TGTGCCAGCAGATTTCCTAAGGCCCAGGAGCAGTTCTTC	CASRFPKAQEQFF
TRBD1	TRBV5-4	TRBJ1-6	few	14	TGTGCCAGCAGACGGGACAGGGGTAATTCACCCCTCCACTTT	CASRRDRGNSPLHF
TRBD1	TRBV5-6	TRBJ2-7	.	15	TGTGCCAGCAGCTTGTTGAGGGACAGCTCCTACGAGCAGTACTTC	CASSLLRDSSYEQYF
.	TRBV19	TRBJ2-3	.	14	TGTGCCAGTAGTATCCCAGGGCGGGCAGATACGCAGTATTTT	CASSIPGRADTQYF
.	TRBV19	TRBJ1-1	few	14	TGTGCCAGTAGTTCTCAGGGAGGGGCCACTGAAGCTTTCTTT	CASSSQGGATEAFF
.	TRBV2	TRBJ2-7	.	11	TGTGCCAGCAGTTTCACCTACGAGCAGTACTTC	CASSFTYEQYF
TRBD2	TRBV6-4	TRBJ2-5	.	17	TGTGCCAGCAGTGACGTAGCGGGAGGGCTGAACCAAGAGACCCAGTACTTC	CASSDVAGGLNQETQYF
.	TRBV2	TRBJ1-5	.	13	TGTGCCAGCAATTATGGGGATAGGCAGCCCCAGCATTTT	CASNYGDRQPQHF
TRBD2	TRBV7-6	TRBJ2-6	once	17	TGTGCCAGCAGCTTATTCTCGGGGGGCTCTGGGGCCAACGTCCTGACTTTC	CASSLFSGGSGANVLTF
.	TRBV7-2	TRBJ1-4	once	14	TGTGCCACAGCTCAGAGCCCTGGAAATGAAAAACTGTTTTTT	CATAQSPGNEKLFF
TRBD1	TRBV7-2	TRBJ1-3	.	14	TGTGCCAGCAGCATGGGACAGGGGGCAAACACCATATATTTT	CASSMGQGANTIYF
TRBD1	TRBV28	TRBJ1-1	.	14	TGTGCCAGCAGTTTATACAGGGGAGAGACTGAAGCTTTCTTT	CASSLYRGETEAFF
.	TRBV7-9	TRBJ2-3	.	15	TGTGCCAGCAGCTTAGCGAACAGGGGCACAGATACGCAGTATTTT	CASSLANRGTDTQYF
TRBD1	TRBV10-3	TRBJ2-2	.	13	TGTGCCATCGGCGGACAGGGGGCCGGGGAGCTGTTTTTT	CAIGGQGAGELFF
.	TRBV7-6	TRBJ1-6	.	17	TGTGCCAGCAGCTTAGTAGGGGGTAGCTCCTATAATTCACCCCTCCACTTT	CASSLVGGSSYNSPLHF
TRBD2	TRBV10-3	TRBJ2-3	.	18	TGTGCCATCAGTCCCGGACTAGCGGGAGGGCCGGGCACAGATACGCAGTATTTT	CAISPGLAGGPGTDTQYF
TRBD1	TRBV18	TRBJ1-3	.	15	TGTGCCAGCTCACCAAGACAGGGGGATGGAAACACCATATATTTT	CASSPRQGDGNTIYF
.	TRBV10-3	TRBJ1-1	few	13	TGTGCCATCAGTGACACATTGAACACTGAAGCTTTCTTT	CAISDTLNTEAFF
.	TRBV7-6	TRBJ1-6	.	15	TGTGCCAGCAGCTTGGAGGGGCAGGGGAATTCACCCCTCCACTTT	CASSLEGQGNSPLHF
.	TRBV28	TRBJ1-1	.	17	TGTGCCAGCAGTTTAGGGATGGTCGGCCGGCGGAACACTGAAGCTTTCTTT	CASSLGMVGRRNTEAFF
TRBD1	TRBV2	TRBJ2-7	.	11	TGTGCCAGCAGTCCCGGGACAGGGTGGTACTTC	CASSPGTGWYF
.	TRBV6-5	TRBJ2-6	.	15	TGTGCCAGCAGCCAAATTTTATCTGGGGCCAACGTCCTGACTTTC	CASSQILSGANVLTF
.	TRBV19	TRBJ2-5	.	15	TGTGCCAGTAGTGGGCTGGGACAAATCCAAGAGACCCAGTACTTC	CASSGLGQIQETQYF
TRBD2	TRBV28	TRBJ2-7	.	15	TGTGCCAGCAGTCCGCGGACTAGCGGGGCCTACGAGCAGTACTTC	CASSPRTSGAYEQYF
.	TRBV29-1	TRBJ1-1	few	12	TGCAGCGTTGGGGGTGTGAACACTGAAGCTTTCTTT	CSVGGVNTEAFF
.	TRBV10-1	TRBJ2-3	.	13	TGCGCCAGCAGTGAATGGGTCATGGGTACGCAGTATTTT	CASSEWVMGTQYF
.	TRBV28	TRBJ2-7	.	14	TGTGCCAGCAGTTTCGGGGACCCGGGGTACGAGCAGTACTTC	CASSFGDPGYEQYF
.	TRBV27	TRBJ2-7	.	15	TGTGCCAGCAGTTCCCTGGGACTCTTGGCCCACGAGCAGTACTTC	CASSSLGLLAHEQYF
.	TRBV6-5	TRBJ1-3	.	13	TGTGCCAGCAGTTACAGGTCTGGAAACACCATATATTTT	CASSYRSGNTIYF
TRBD2	TRBV4-2	TRBJ2-5	.	18	TGTGCCAGCAGCCGATTCGGGACTAGCGGGAGGGCGTTGGAGACCCAGTACTTC	CASSRFGTSGRALETQYF
.	TRBV25-1	TRBJ2-1	.	12	TGTGCCAGCAGTGAAATTAGGAATGAGCAGTTCTTC	CASSEIRNEQFF
TRBD1	TRBV6-5	TRBJ1-4	.	16	TGTGCCAGCAGTTACTCTATTCCGGGACAGGGAGAAAAACTGTTTTTT	CASSYSIPGQGEKLFF
TRBD1	TRBV7-9	TRBJ1-4	once	16	TGTGCCAGCAGTATAAGAACCGGGACAGCTTCAGAAAAACTGTTTTTT	CASSIRTGTASEKLFF
.	TRBV5-3	TRBJ2-7	once	16	TGTGCCAGAAGCCAGGGGGACTCCCCAGGACCCTACGAGCAGTACTTC	CARSQGDSPGPYEQYF
.	TRBV11-2	TRBJ2-4	.	11	TGTGCCAGCAGCACAGGACCCATTCAGTACTTC	CASSTGPIQYF
.	TRBV6-1	TRBJ2-7	.	12	TGTGCCAGCAGTGAACACGGGACGGAGCAGTACTTC	CASSEHGTEQYF
.	TRBV5-8	TRBJ1-4	.	15	TGTGCCAGCAGCTTAAGTGGTCTCGGGATCGAAAAACTGTTTTTT	CASSLSGLGIEKLFF